This T cell receptor (beta chain) was captured by sequencing in a study of post-analysis software for immune sequencing data. TCR beta cDNA libraries included unique molecular identifiers. One entry per CDR3 protein results from TCRdb running MiXCR on the PCR reads. The table lists under 650,000 distinct CDR3 sequences, roughly 40% of them singletons. This TCR derives from a girl between 5 and 17 years old with multiple sclerosis. The specimen sequenced was blood.

The CDR3 region is CASSGVGSREYDEQFF. The CDR3 bases are TGTGCCAGCAGTGGGGTCGGGAGCCGGGAATACGATGAGCAGTTCTTC. V is TRBV2 and J is TRBJ2-1, with TRBD2 as a possible D gene (6 bases). The CDR3 runs 16 residues. Germline lookup yields CDR1 SNHLY and CDR2 FYNNEI. V was shortened by 4 bases and J by 8 bases, with 21 bases between the two germline ends.